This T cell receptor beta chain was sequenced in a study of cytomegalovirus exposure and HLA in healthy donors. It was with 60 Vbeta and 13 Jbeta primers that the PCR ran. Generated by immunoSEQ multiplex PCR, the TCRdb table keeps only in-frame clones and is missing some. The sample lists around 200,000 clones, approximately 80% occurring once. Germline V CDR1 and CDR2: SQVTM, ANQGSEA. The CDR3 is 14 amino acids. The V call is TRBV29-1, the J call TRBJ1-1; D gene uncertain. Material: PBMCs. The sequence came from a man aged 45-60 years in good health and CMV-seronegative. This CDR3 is CTMRNGVVNTEAFF. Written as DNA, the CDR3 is TGCACCATGCGGAACGGCGTTGTGAACACTGAAGCTTTCTTT.